Below are 14 T cell receptor beta chains sequenced from a single sample in a study of cytomegalovirus exposure and HLA in healthy donors. Use of 60 Vbeta and 13 Jbeta primers characterized the PCR. Libraries were prepared by immunoSEQ multiplex PCR; TCRdb keeps only in-frame clonotypes and omits some of them. The table includes about 150,000 clones, almost 80% detected once. The sample was PBMCs. These receptors originate from a male donor in good health and CMV-seronegative.

The chain has TRBV11-2 and TRBJ2-4; D is unclear. With 0 bases removed from V and 0 bases from J, the gap between germline ends came to 9 bases. Germline CDR1 SGHAT, CDR2 FQNNGV. The CDR3 sequence is 16 residues long. CDR3 region: CASSLDGSVAKNIQYF. The CDR3 DNA follows: TGTGCCAGCAGCTTAGATGGCTCCGTAGCCAAAAACATTCAGTACTTC.

This clone appeared a single time. The J gene is TRBJ1-1, the V gene TRBV10-1, with 8 bases lining up with TRBD1. V lost 10 bases, J lost 4 bases, and 14 bases stayed unmatched. CDR1 and CDR2 from the germline V gene are WNHNN and SYGVQD (reference sequence). There are 15 residues in the CDR3. The CDR3 nucleotides are TGCGCCACCGACCCTCGACAGGGGACGGGCACTGAAGCTTTCTTT. This gives the protein CATDPRQGTGTEAFF.

The chain carries TRBV29-1 and TRBJ2-1; 10 bases are shared with TRBD2. Germline-derived CDR1 and CDR2 are SQVTM and ANQGSEA. The CDR3 is 13 residues long. The V and J ends lost 3 bases and 7 bases, in that order; junction bases with no gene match: 3. DNA of the CDR3: TGCAGCGTTGAGGGACTAGCGTTGAATGAGCAGTTCTTC. It encodes CSVEGLALNEQFF.

The rearrangement joins TRBV5-6 to TRBJ2-7; 12 positions match TRBD1. Germline V gene sequence: CDR1 SGHDT, CDR2 YYEEEE. The V and J ends lost 1 base and 5 bases, in that order; junction bases with no gene match: 4. This CDR3 spans 15 amino acids. The CDR3 loop reads CASSLPGQGANEQYF. The CDR3 coding sequence is TGTGCCAGCAGCTTGCCGGGACAGGGGGCCAACGAGCAGTACTTC.

This clone was found a few times. The gene calls are TRBV5-6 and TRBJ2-5, with D unresolved. This CDR3 has 14 amino acids. Germline V gene data show CDR1 as SGHDT and CDR2 as YYEEEE. The V end was cut by 0 bases, the J end by 2 bases, with 8 bases between. CDR3 in amino acids: CASSLGHLQETQYF. CDR3 nucleotide sequence: TGTGCCAGCAGCTTGGGACACCTACAAGAGACCCAGTACTTC.

The table lists this clone with a few counts. V is TRBV5-4 and J is TRBJ2-1; 13 bases are a match to TRBD2. Per the germline V gene, CDR1 is SGHNT and CDR2 is YYREEE (reference sequence). CDR3 length equals 17 residues. The V and J ends lost 4 bases and 2 bases, in that order; junction bases with no gene match: 6. The CDR3 DNA sequence: TGTGCCAGCAGCGACGACACTAGCGGGAGGGCCTACAATGAGCAGTTCTTC. Residues: CASSDDTSGRAYNEQFF.

This clone was seen more than once but under ten times. The rearrangement uses TRBV7-3 and TRBJ1-2; 9 nucleotides align to TRBD1. The J segment lost 6 bases and the V segment lost 6 bases, leaving 5 bases of the junction unmatched. The germline V gene has CDR1 SGHTA and CDR2 FQGTGA. This CDR3 region has 13 residues. CDR3 nucleotides: TGTGCCAGCAGTCCACAGGGGGCGGATGGCTACACCTTC. This encodes CASSPQGADGYTF.

V gene TRBV18 combines with J gene TRBJ2-3; 8 bases match TRBD1. With 3 bases clipped from V and 1 base from J, the junction kept 6 bases outside the gene matches. The CDR3 length is 16 residues. Germline assignment: CDR1 KGHSH and CDR2 LQKENI. CDR3 coding DNA: TGTGCCAGCTCACCCGGGACAGGTTCGGGCACAGATACGCAGTATTTT. Protein sequence: CASSPGTGSGTDTQYF.

The J gene is TRBJ1-2, the V gene TRBV5-1, with 8 bases lining up with TRBD1. CDR1 and CDR2 (germline): SGHRS, YFSETQ. With 4 bases clipped from V and 4 bases from J, the junction kept 6 bases outside the gene matches. The CDR3 sequence is 14 residues long. CDR3 loop: CASSPGTGIYGYTF. For the CDR3, the DNA is TGCGCCAGCAGCCCGGGGACAGGCATCTATGGCTACACCTTC.

In regard to this clone: The junction does not match germline at one end; this may be a read error. The chain joins TRBV6-5 to TRBJ2-3, with D maybe TRBD2 (6 bases). Germline loops: CDR1 MNHEY, CDR2 SVGAGI. This CDR3 is 14 amino acids long. CDR3 protein: CASRGGWSRDTQYF. Here the CDR3 DNA reads TGTGCCAGCAGAGGAGGGTGGAGCAGAGATACGCAGTATTTT.

This clone was found once. This sequence joins TRBV27 and TRBJ2-1; 10 bases are shared with TRBD2. With V trimmed by 4 bases and J by 7 bases, 22 bases remained unmatched. The length of the CDR3 is 20 residues. CDR1 is MNHEY, CDR2 SMNVEV, per germline (reference sequence). The CDR3 DNA follows: TGTGCCAGCAGTTCTACCTGGACGGCTGCCGGGACTAGCGTTAGGAATGAGCAGTTCTTC. Its translation: CASSSTWTAAGTSVRNEQFF.

The J gene is TRBJ2-1, the V gene TRBV7-3; TRBD1 is a possible D gene (6 bases). Trimming stripped 1 base from V and 4 bases from J, with 8 bases between. The CDR3 length is 14 residues. Germline CDR1 reads SGHTA; CDR2 reads FQGTGA. CDR3 in DNA: TGTGCCAGCAGCTTAAGCGACAGGTACAATGAGCAGTTCTTC. This codes for CASSLSDRYNEQFF.

The chain uses TRBV7-9 and TRBJ2-1; TRBD2 agrees at 13 bases. The germline CDR1 and CDR2 sequences are SEHNR and FQNEAQ (reference sequence). This CDR3 is 18 amino acids long. Trimming at V came to 5 bases and at J to 4 bases, leaving 11 bases not matched to a gene. The CDR3 bases are TGTGCCAGCAGCAGTGGGACTAGCGGGGTATCCGCTTACAATGAGCAGTTCTTC. Amino acid sequence: CASSSGTSGVSAYNEQFF.

This rearrangement joins TRBV6-6 to TRBJ2-1; D remains unclear. CDR3 length: 16 residues. The ends were cut back, 6 bases at V and 0 bases at J, with 15 bases in the middle. Per the germline V gene, CDR1 is MNHNY and CDR2 is SVGAGI (reference sequence). The CDR3, as DNA: TGTGCCAGCAGCCTTCGACTGGTTAGCTCCTACAATGAGCAGTTCTTC. It translates to CASSLRLVSSYNEQFF.